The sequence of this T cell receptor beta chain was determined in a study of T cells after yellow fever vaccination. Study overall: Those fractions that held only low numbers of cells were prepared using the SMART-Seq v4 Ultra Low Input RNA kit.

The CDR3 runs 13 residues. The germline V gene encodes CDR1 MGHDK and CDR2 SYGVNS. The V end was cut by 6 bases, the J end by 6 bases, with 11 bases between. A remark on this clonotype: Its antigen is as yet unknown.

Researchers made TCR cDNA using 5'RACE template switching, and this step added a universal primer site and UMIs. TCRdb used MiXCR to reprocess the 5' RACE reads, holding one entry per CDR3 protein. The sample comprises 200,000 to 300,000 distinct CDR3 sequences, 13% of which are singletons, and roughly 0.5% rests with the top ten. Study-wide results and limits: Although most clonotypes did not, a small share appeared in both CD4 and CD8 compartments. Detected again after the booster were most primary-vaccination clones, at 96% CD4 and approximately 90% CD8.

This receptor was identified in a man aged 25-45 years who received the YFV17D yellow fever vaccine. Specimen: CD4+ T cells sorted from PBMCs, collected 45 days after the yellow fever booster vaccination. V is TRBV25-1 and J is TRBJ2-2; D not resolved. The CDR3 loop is CASSENAPGELFF. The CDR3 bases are TGTGCCAGCAGCGAAAACGCCCCCGGGGAGCTGTTTTTT.